The 18 T cell receptor beta chains below all came from one sample that was sequenced in a study of T cell responses to AZD1222 COVID-19 vaccine. Assay: immunoSEQ multiplex PCR; the TCRdb copy retains only in-frame clones and omits some. Here the sample spans 95,000 to 150,000 clones, around 87% being singletons. The starting material was peripheral blood, obtained on day 0 of AZD1222 vaccination. Receptor source: an adult in good health.

The rearrangement uses TRBV12-5 and TRBJ1-1; D unresolved. V lost 7 bases and J lost 0, with 9 bases in between. The CDR3 has 13 amino acids. Germline assignment: CDR1 LGHNT and CDR2 FRNRAP. As DNA, the CDR3 is TGTGCTAGTGACAGCCGAATGAACACTGAAGCTTTCTTT. It translates to CASDSRMNTEAFF.

The chain joins TRBV5-1 to TRBJ2-3; 10 bases agree with TRBD2. The V segment lost 0 bases and the J segment 3 bases; nucleotides outside the gene matches: 10. Germline V lookup: CDR1 SGHRS, CDR2 YFSETQ. The CDR3 loop spans 18 amino acids. The CDR3 spells CASSLGGIAGGITDTQYF. The CDR3 DNA reads TGCGCCAGCAGCTTGGGAGGAATAGCGGGGGGTATAACAGATACGCAGTATTTT.

This chain joins TRBV10-3 and TRBJ2-7; D is tentatively TRBD1 or TRBD2 (5 bases each). V gave up 0 bases and J gave up 1 base, with 10 bases separating them. This CDR3 is built from 15 residues. Germline assignment: CDR1 ENHRY and CDR2 SYGVKD. The CDR3 nucleotides read TGTGCCATCAGTGAGTCAGGGGACCCTTCCTACGAGCAGTACTTC. Translation: CAISESGDPSYEQYF.

The V call is TRBV5-1, the J call TRBJ2-1; 8 bases line up with TRBD1. The CDR3 is made up of 13 amino acids. Germline assignment: CDR1 SGHRS and CDR2 YFSETQ. Trimming at V came to 6 bases and at J to 9 bases, leaving 8 bases not matched to a gene. DNA for the CDR3: TGCGCCAGCACAGTTCAGGGGGCTGGTGAGCAGTTCTTC. Translated: CASTVQGAGEQFF.

The chain is built from TRBV5-6 and TRBJ2-7; TRBD2 might be the D (6 bases). This CDR3 has 14 amino acids. Trimming removed 4 bases at V and 0 bases at J, with 11 bases between. Per the germline V gene, CDR1 is SGHDT and CDR2 is YYEEEE. The CDR3 is CASSAGTHSYEQYF. The CDR3 bases are TGTGCCAGCAGCGCCGGGACTCACTCCTACGAGCAGTACTTC.

This clone has just a few counts. The gene calls are TRBV13 and TRBJ2-1; 15 bases map to TRBD2. V dropped 3 bases and J dropped 2; count of bases not matched to a gene: 5. Germline values: CDR1 PRHDT, CDR2 FYEKMQ (reference sequence). The CDR3 is made up of 18 amino acids. The CDR3 loop reads CASSFWTSGGETYNEQFF. The CDR3 bases are TGTGCCAGCAGCTTCTGGACTAGCGGGGGGGAAACCTACAATGAGCAGTTCTTC.

The chain joins TRBV3-1 (or the pseudogene TRBV3-2) to TRBJ2-3, with TRBD2 matching 11 bases. The germline V gene encodes CDR1 LGHDT and CDR2 YNNKEL (reference sequence). The CDR3 has 16 amino acids. V shed 5 bases and J 2 bases; nucleotides not matched to a gene: 6. CDR3 sequence (DNA): TGTGCCAGCAGCGAACTAGCGGGGGACAACACAGATACGCAGTATTTT. It is translated as CASSELAGDNTDTQYF.

The chain uses TRBV5-4 and TRBJ2-7; tentatively, D is TRBD1 (6 bases). The CDR3 runs 15 residues. V was cut by 3 bases and J by 0 bases, with 13 bases left in between. Looked up from germline, CDR1 is SGHNT and CDR2 is YYREEE (reference sequence). The CDR3 DNA follows: TGTGCCAGCAGCTCCGTTGACAGGATCTCCTACGAGCAGTACTTC. Protein product: CASSSVDRISYEQYF.

The J gene is TRBJ2-3, the V gene TRBV27; D is unclear. Germline loops: CDR1 MNHEY, CDR2 SMNVEV (reference sequence). CDR3 length equals 11 residues. V shed 4 bases and J shed 2 bases, with 1 base lying between them. The CDR3 region is CASSSTDTQYF. The CDR3 DNA reads TGTGCCAGCAGTTCCACAGATACGCAGTATTTT.

The chain links TRBV3-1 (or the pseudogene TRBV3-2) to TRBJ1-2; D is uncertain. V lost 4 bases, J lost 0 bases, and 9 bases lay in between. The CDR3 totals 14 residues. Germline loops: CDR1 LGHDT, CDR2 YNNKEL (reference sequence). The CDR3 reads CASSLTIPNYGYTF. DNA of the CDR3: TGTGCCAGCAGCCTCACGATTCCTAACTATGGCTACACCTTC.

J is TRBJ1-5 and V is TRBV19; the match to TRBD1 covers 7 bases. The CDR3 sequence is 14 residues long. The V segment lost 5 bases and the J segment 4 bases; nucleotides outside the gene matches: 5. Germline CDR1 and CDR2: LNHDA and SQIVND (reference sequence). The CDR3 DNA follows: TGTGCCAGTAGTCTAGGACAGGTAAATCAGCCCCAGCATTTT. Translation: CASSLGQVNQPQHF.

This clone was seen a few times. The gene calls are TRBV27 and TRBJ2-2; no firm D call. From germline, CDR1 is MNHEY and CDR2 SMNVEV (reference sequence). Trimming took 1 base from V and 0 from J, leaving 6 bases between them. This CDR3 spans 15 amino acids. CDR3 DNA sequence: TGTGCCAGCAGTTTATATAGTTCGAACACCGGGGAGCTGTTTTTT. Amino acids: CASSLYSSNTGELFF.

This clone was found once. This chain links TRBV27 with TRBJ2-7; 9 bases map to TRBD1. The CDR3 has 15 residues. J gave up 3 bases and V 3 bases, and 6 bases lay outside the gene matches. CDR1 is MNHEY and CDR2 is SMNVEV in the germline V gene (reference sequence). The CDR3 coding sequence is TGTGCCAGCAGTTTTTTAGGGACAGGGAGCTACGAGCAGTACTTC. This encodes CASSFLGTGSYEQYF.

This chain links TRBV5-1 with TRBJ2-1; 8 bases map to TRBD2. This CDR3 is built from 14 residues. Germline-derived CDR1 and CDR2 are SGHRS and YFSETQ. Trimming cost V 5 bases and J 4 bases; bases outside gene matches: 5. CDR3 loop: CASRLTSAYNEQFF. Here the CDR3 DNA reads TGCGCCAGCAGGTTGACTAGCGCGTACAATGAGCAGTTCTTC. The full variable domain, with the rest looked up from reference TRBV5-1 and TRBJ2-1, is KAGVTQTPRYLIKTRGQQVTLSCSPISGHRSVSWYQQTPGQGLQFLFEYFSETQRNKGNFPGRFSGRQFSNSRSEMNVSTLELGDSALYLCASRLTSAYNEQFFGPGTRLTVL.

This chain joins TRBV7-6 and TRBJ1-4, with 7 positions matching TRBD1. Germline loops: CDR1 SGHVS, CDR2 FNYEAQ. The CDR3 length is 17 residues. V lost 2 bases and J lost 4; bases outside the gene matches: 10. DNA for the CDR3: TGTGCCAGCAGCTTAACCCCCCCCGGGACAGATAATGAAAAACTGTTTTTT. Amino acids: CASSLTPPGTDNEKLFF.

The chain carries TRBV5-5 and TRBJ2-3; D ambiguous. Germline values: CDR1 SGHKS, CDR2 YYEKEE (reference sequence). Trimming shortened V by 5 bases and J by 0 bases, and 7 bases separated the two germline ends. The CDR3 spans 13 residues. CDR3 sequence: CASSFQSTDTQYF. The DNA for the CDR3 is TGTGCCAGCAGTTTTCAAAGCACAGATACGCAGTATTTT.

This chain connects TRBV28 to TRBJ1-1; D gene unclear. The CDR3 totals 13 residues. Germline lookup yields CDR1 MDHEN and CDR2 SYDVKM. V was shortened by 3 bases and J by 1 base, with 6 bases between the two germline ends. CDR3 sequence: CASSFSTNTEAFF. CDR3 nucleotide sequence: TGTGCCAGCAGTTTTTCGACGAACACTGAAGCTTTCTTT.

The chain employs TRBV19 and TRBJ2-1; D is perhaps TRBD1 (5 bases). This CDR3 is built from 15 residues. Trimming removed 7 bases from V and 6 bases from J, with 19 bases in between. Looked up from germline, CDR1 is LNHDA and CDR2 is SQIVND (reference sequence). The CDR3 reads CASTKRQGLPNEQFF. The CDR3 DNA follows: TGTGCCAGTACCAAACGGCAGGGCCTACCCAATGAGCAGTTCTTC.